The TCR beta chain under discussion was sequenced for a study of spatial heterogeneity in lung cancer (dated by TCRdb to between 2017 and 2020). In the study overall: Beta-chain transcripts were consistently detected in greater numbers than alpha-chain transcripts, which likely reflected higher beta-chain transcript abundance. In tumor regions, TCR transcript counts showed a strong correlation with a T cell transcriptional module score derived from matched bulk RNA-seq. In the raw uncorrected reads, each unique combination of TCR and UMI appeared more than ten times on average. In non-small cell lung cancer, the study quantitatively compared TCR alpha and beta repertoires across several tumor regions, matched nontumor lung, and blood. Nonsynonymous mutation counts, determined by whole-exome sequencing of tumor tissue, were related to features of the TCR repertoire. Both alpha and beta chains were TCR-sequenced in samples taken at surgery, namely 220 tumor regions, around 64 matched nontumor lung samples and 45 to 60 PBMC samples. General conclusions and limits of the study: Confirming at a functional level the hypothesis that regional TCRs recognize regional mutations was considered to require additional single-cell paired TCR alpha and beta sequencing. TCR-seq coverage of tumor T cells was estimated to be only about 7% for alpha chains and 13% to 15% for beta chains. Counts of ubiquitous and regional expanded TCRs correlated with counts of ubiquitous and regional nonsynonymous mutations, respectively. The tumor nonsynonymous mutation count correlated with the number of expanded alpha and beta TCRs within the tumor.

This clonotype was counted many times. Its cognate antigen has yet to be identified. No base qualities exist here, and no much larger clone lies one base off it. Library generation was performed with 5' RACE. The sequencing machine was a NextSeq 500. In the TCR library protocol, a unique molecular identifier was attached to each TCR cDNA molecule so that PCR and sequencing errors could be corrected. Regarding the original processing steps: TCR identification, UMI-based error correction and CDR3 extraction were performed with Decombinator tools. Expanded TCRs were defined as those above a frequency of 2 per 1,000, corresponding to the top 1% of the tumor frequency distribution. Expanded tumor TCRs statistically deemed absent (corrected P<0.05) from at least one tumor region were classed as regional, and all other expanded tumor TCRs were classed as ubiquitous. Rényi diversity was computed with the R vegan package after subsampling each repertoire 100 times to 5,000 TCRs. To build CDR3 similarity networks, amino acid triplet string-kernel similarity was used, and CDR3s were connected when their pairwise similarity was above 0.82. TCRdb reran the public reads through fastp at Q25 and MiXCR, keeping productive beta chains. One record per CDR3 amino acid sequence lists the most common genes and DNA. What appears here as the V and J calls and clone size reflects TCRdb's work, not the paper's. This sample has 100,000 or so distinct CDR3 sequences in its table, and 3.5% to 5% of those were observed once. Together, the top ten hold 21% of the sample.

According to the study, the label for this sample's time point signals: sample taken at primary tumor resection. The donors were some 72 patients from the lung TRACERx cohort who had early-stage, untreated non-small cell lung cancer. TCR sequencing used whole RNA extracted from tumor and nontumor lung tissue, or from cryopreserved PBMC samples, without cell sorting. A patient was chosen for TCR sequencing only when enough RNA was available from at least two tumor regions. Before being selected, tumor and adjacent nontumor lung specimens were reviewed by a lung pathologist. The clonotype comes from a male donor with early-stage non-small cell lung cancer. This specimen was lung tumor tissue, taken at surgery.

In nucleotides, the sequence is TGCAGCGGTGGACTAGCGGGAGACCTAATTGGTCTACCTGAGCAGTTCTTC. It is translated as CSGGLAGDLIGLPEQFF. The chain links TRBV29-1 with TRBJ2-1, and 13 junction bases match TRBD2. Via the germline V gene, CDR1 is SQVTM and CDR2 ANQGSEA. V is trimmed back by 7 bases and J by 9 bases, and the junction contains 18 bases that no gene match accounts for. From its cysteine to its phenylalanine, the CDR3 spans 17 amino acids. Only the CDR3 portion is preserved as DNA: 51 bases, with reading frame beginning at the first base.